This TCR beta chain emerged from a study of T cell clonality in common variable immunodeficiency. Equal genomic DNA amounts from CVID and control samples were sequenced. The protocol was immunoSEQ multiplex PCR, while the TCRdb copy is restricted to in-frame clones and leaves out a portion. The sample presents 50,000 to 60,000 clones, none singletons. This clone has at least ten counts. The read falls 3 residues short of the CDR3 end, and the missing part is taken from the germline J gene. Trimming removed 4 bases at V and 3 bases at J, with 13 bases between. Germline CDR1 reads SGHNT; CDR2 reads YYREEE (reference sequence). The CDR3 loop spans 14 amino acids.

This TCR derives from a person aged 18 to 75 in good health. The rearrangement uses TRBV5-4 and TRBJ2-5; the D is unclear. Specimen: peripheral blood mononuclear cells. The CDR3 reads CASSRTETKETQYF. CDR3 bases read: TGTGCCAGCAGCCGAACAGAAACCAAAGAGACC.